Detailed here is one TCR beta chain. The antigen remains unidentified. Germline assignment: CDR1 SGHNT and CDR2 YENEEA. The length of the CDR3 is 14 residues. V shed 4 bases and J shed 3 bases, with 10 bases lying between them. These data come from a study of cytomegalovirus exposure and HLA in healthy donors. The wider study: There were 117 million unique TCR beta sequences, drawn from around 180 million T cells, in an earlier analysis. Study-wide points: Prior analysis indicated that the majority of TCR beta V segments exhibited productivity approximately 87% or approximately 30% of the time. A link between a missense DCLRE1C variant and TCR beta V- and J-gene trimming emerged from a later analysis. There were some V segments, including TRBV6-2 and TRBV6-3, excluded as indistinguishable.

Primers included in the PCR were 60 Vbeta and 13 Jbeta primers. Libraries were prepared by immunoSEQ multiplex PCR; TCRdb keeps only in-frame clonotypes and omits some of them. The table records roughly 240,000 clones, around 80% of them present only once. This chain uses TRBV11-3 with TRBJ2-4; TRBD1 might be the D (5 bases). Sample: PBMCs. This receptor was obtained from a boy aged 5 to 17 in good health and CMV-seronegative. The DNA of the CDR3 is TGTGCCAGCAGCTCGAAGACAGACAAAAACATTCAGTACTTC. Protein: CASSSKTDKNIQYF.